The 7 T cell receptor beta chains reported below all come from one sample, sequenced in a study of cytomegalovirus exposure and HLA in healthy donors (dated by TCRdb to between 2016 and 2019). Library construction relied on the immunoSEQ multiplex PCR assay. The multiplex PCR relied on a mix of 60 forward primers for TCR Vbeta segments and 13 reverse primers for TCR Jbeta segments. TCRdb obtained this table from immuneACCESS and retained in-frame rearrangements with V and J assigned. These tables miss some clones; where compared with another copy, unresolved V genes account for less than half of the shortfall, and the remainder is unexplained. This sample has some 140,000 clones in its table, and approximately 80% of those were observed once. The top ten hold roughly 8.8% of the sample. The source material was PBMCs. These receptors originate from a woman in her forties or fifties in good health and CMV-seropositive.

The rearrangement links TRBV2 to TRBJ1-3; TRBD1 aligns across 8 bases. The V segment lost 4 bases and the J segment 9 bases; nucleotides outside the gene matches: 14. In germline, CDR1 is SNHLY, CDR2 FYNNEI. The CDR3 spans 16 residues. Here the CDR3 reads CASSARTGTLGVTIYF. The CDR3 nucleotides read TGTGCCAGCAGTGCCCGGACAGGGACTCTGGGAGTCACCATATATTTT.

The chain links TRBV2 to TRBJ1-2; the match to TRBD1 covers 7 bases. Germline CDR1 reads SNHLY; CDR2 reads FYNNEI. Trimming cost V 7 bases and J 7 bases; bases outside gene matches: 12. The CDR3 runs 14 residues. CDR3 bases: TGTGCCAGCACCCCCAGGGGGGACAGCTCTGGCTACACCTTC. Protein product: CASTPRGDSSGYTF.

V and J are TRBV5-1 and TRBJ2-3, with D perhaps matching TRBD1 (6 bases). Germline-derived CDR1 and CDR2 are SGHRS and YFSETQ. This CDR3 spans 17 amino acids. V lost 3 bases, J lost 3 bases, and 20 bases lay in between. The CDR3 reads CASSSSPGAERTDTQYF. CDR3 coding DNA: TGCGCCAGCAGCTCCTCACCAGGGGCGGAACGAACAGATACGCAGTATTTT.

Only one count was recorded for this clone. This chain links TRBV9 with TRBJ1-2; no clear D. This CDR3 is built from 11 residues. Germline lookup yields CDR1 SGDLS and CDR2 YYNGEE. The ends were cut back, 3 bases at V and 4 bases at J, with 4 bases in the middle. The chain's CDR3 is CASSGLYGYTF. CDR3 DNA: TGTGCCAGCAGCGGTCTCTATGGCTACACCTTC. Full variable domain (outside the CDR3, taken from reference TRBV9 and TRBJ1-2): DSGVTQTPKHLITATGQRVTLRCSPRSGDLSVYWYQQSLDQGLQFLIQYYNGEERAKGNILERFSAQQFPDLHSELNLSSLELGDSALYFCASSGLYGYTFGSGTRLTVV.

The chain has TRBV5-3 and TRBJ2-2, with D perhaps TRBD2 (6 bases). TRBV5-3 is an ORF, and what it does is uncertain. V shed 6 bases and J shed 3 bases, with 27 bases lying between them. The CDR3 consists of 19 residues. CDR3 DNA: TGTGCCAGAAACCATCCCTTGGTGAAGGGCGGGGAGTACACCGGGGAGCTGTTTTTT. Protein: CARNHPLVKGGEYTGELFF.

V and J are TRBV28 and TRBJ2-1; D is possibly TRBD1 (5 bases). The germline V gene has CDR1 MDHEN and CDR2 SYDVKM. The CDR3 length is 15 residues. V was trimmed by 6 bases and J by 0 bases, leaving 12 bases between them. CDR3 DNA: TGTGCCAGCAGCGACCAGGGTAGCTCCTACAATGAGCAGTTCTTC. Its translation is CASSDQGSSYNEQFF.

A single count supports this clone. V is TRBV5-1 and J is TRBJ2-1, with TRBD2 identical over 11 bases. Unmatched junction bases numbered 1, after V lost 3 bases and J lost 2 bases. Per the germline V gene, CDR1 is SGHRS and CDR2 is YFSETQ. The CDR3 has 15 amino acids. CDR3 protein: CASSSTSGTYNEQFF. The CDR3 DNA is TGCGCCAGCAGCTCGACTAGCGGGACCTACAATGAGCAGTTCTTC.